This section outlines one T cell receptor beta chain sequence together with its context. Its antigen is unknown. V was pared by 6 bases and J by 6 bases, with 11 bases between. The CDR3 totals 13 residues. The germline V gene encodes CDR1 MNHEY and CDR2 SVGAGI. This specimen belongs to a study of T cell responses to AZD1222 COVID-19 vaccine. General study results and limits: Compared with day 0, the breadth and depth of the Spike-specific TCR repertoire rose significantly after two doses of AZD1222.

Clones were read by immunoSEQ multiplex PCR, and TCRdb kept only the in-frame ones, dropping some. This table has roughly 110,000 clones, approximately 90% appearing once. The starting material was peripheral blood, obtained on day 0 of AZD1222 vaccination. The receptor's source is an adult in good health. The chain has TRBV6-5 and TRBJ1-4, with D perhaps matching TRBD1 (5 bases). The CDR3 loop is CASRPRGDEKLFF. DNA of the CDR3: TGTGCCAGCAGACCCAGAGGGGATGAAAAACTGTTTTTT.